There are a few counts of the clone carrying this T cell receptor beta chain. What it binds is not known. Sequencing targeted expressed TCRB transcripts, as all isolated RNA had been reverse transcribed. Measured with immunoSEQ multiplex PCR; TCRdb has only the in-frame clones, and not every one. Among around 150,000 clones listed, under 13% were seen once. This entry belongs to a study of beta chain features in type 1 diabetes. Notes on the study in general: In all four CD4+ subsets, TCRB CDR3 length was significantly, moderately reduced in type 1 diabetes. Here, the possible influence of HLA type (on TCRB rearrangement) remained unresolved.

There are 17 residues in the CDR3. CDR1 and CDR2 from the germline V gene are KGHSH and LQKENI. V lost 0 bases, J lost 1 base, and 15 bases lay in between. This TCR was recovered from a man aged 30-40 years with type 1 diabetes. The chain uses TRBV18 and TRBJ2-5, with D possibly being TRBD2 (6 bases). Sequenced material: central memory CD4+ T cells from blood. The CDR3 protein is CASSPPSGVRGQETQYF. DNA for the CDR3: TGTGCCAGCTCACCACCATCGGGGGTGAGGGGCCAAGAGACCCAGTACTTC.